Below are 32 T cell receptor beta chains sequenced from a single sample in a study of shared clonotypes between healthy human individuals. TCRdb's table, derived via immunoSEQ multiplex PCR, lists solely in-frame clones and lacks some. The sample lists fewer than 1.6 million clones; around 98.5% were seen once. Sequencing was carried out using naive CD4+ T cells sorted from blood. Subset noted: CD45RA+ positively selected. These TCRs come from a man aged 25-40 years in good health.

This chain connects TRBV9 to TRBJ2-3, with 8 bases that match TRBD1. V lost 4 bases to trimming and J lost 1 base; unmatched junction nucleotides: 2. The germline gives CDR1 SGDLS, CDR2 YYNGEE. The CDR3 spans 14 residues. The CDR3 bases are TGTGCCAGCAGCCCGGGACAGGGCACAGATACGCAGTATTTT. As protein: CASSPGQGTDTQYF.

This chain connects TRBV11-2 to TRBJ2-7; TRBD1 aligns across 9 bases. Germline lookup yields CDR1 SGHAT and CDR2 FQNNGV. The CDR3 totals 15 residues. After removal of 4 bases from V and 3 bases from J, the junction contained 7 bases not matched to a gene. The CDR3 spells CASSWQDRGLYEQYF. DNA for the CDR3: TGTGCCAGCAGCTGGCAGGACAGGGGACTCTACGAGCAGTACTTC.

The rearrangement joins TRBV29-1 to TRBJ1-1, with D perhaps matching TRBD1 (6 bases). V was pared by 4 bases and J by 3 bases, with 18 bases between. Germline lookup yields CDR1 SQVTM and CDR2 ANQGSEA. The CDR3 extends over 15 amino acids. Here the CDR3 reads CSVVRQRGWDTEAFF. Written as DNA, the CDR3 is TGCAGCGTTGTTCGGCAGAGGGGGTGGGACACTGAAGCTTTCTTT.

The chain joins TRBV10-1 to TRBJ1-4, with D uncertain. Germline loops: CDR1 WNHNN, CDR2 SYGVQD (reference sequence). V gave up 3 bases and J gave up 2 bases, with 10 bases separating them. CDR3 size: 15 residues. CDR3 nucleotides: TGCGCCAGCAGTGAAGGCAGAGTTACTAATGAAAAACTGTTTTTT. Its translation is CASSEGRVTNEKLFF.

The chain has TRBV7-2 and TRBJ2-5, with D perhaps being TRBD1 or TRBD2 (6 bases each). Germline assignment: CDR1 SGHTA and CDR2 FQGNSA. This CDR3 region has 15 residues. V lost 2 bases, J lost 6 bases, and 16 bases lay in between. CDR3: CASSLKGGGTKTQYF. CDR3 DNA sequence: TGTGCCAGCAGCTTAAAAGGGGGAGGTACAAAGACCCAGTACTTC.

V is TRBV19 and J is TRBJ1-5; TRBD1 matches at 9 bases. The CDR3 contains 16 residues. V trimming: 6 bases; J trimming: 7 bases; junction bases outside the gene matches: 13. Germline V gives CDR1 LNHDA, CDR2 SQIVND (reference sequence). The CDR3 DNA reads as TGTGCCAGTAGCTCACAGGGGGCGCAAATAGGACAGCCCCAGCATTTT. The encoded protein is CASSSQGAQIGQPQHF.

The chain couples TRBV29-1 to TRBJ2-7; 9 nucleotides agree with TRBD2. The CDR3 runs to 13 residues. V lost 5 bases, J lost 7 bases, and 9 bases stayed unmatched. CDR1 and CDR2 from the germline V gene are SQVTM and ANQGSEA. This chain's CDR3 is CSVIIAGDGEQYF. The CDR3 nucleotides read TGCAGCGTTATTATAGCGGGAGACGGGGAGCAGTACTTC.

The chain employs TRBV9 and TRBJ2-7, with TRBD2 matching over 7 bases. After removal of 0 bases from V and 2 bases from J, the junction contained 14 bases not matched to a gene. This CDR3 has 18 amino acids. Germline V CDR1 and CDR2: SGDLS, YYNGEE. The CDR3 DNA is TGTGCCAGCAGCGTAGCTATCTCTGGGCGGGAGCTCACCTACGAGCAGTACTTC. Protein product: CASSVAISGRELTYEQYF.

The chain combines TRBV5-1 with TRBJ2-2, with 10 positions matching TRBD2. J was trimmed by 2 bases and V by 4 bases; bases with no gene match: 8. This CDR3 has 17 amino acids. From germline, CDR1 is SGHRS and CDR2 YFSETQ. Here the CDR3 DNA reads TGCGCCAGCAGCCGCCCCGGACTAGCGGATAACACCGGGGAGCTGTTTTTT. Its translation is CASSRPGLADNTGELFF.

The rearrangement joins TRBV29-1 to TRBJ2-3; D uncertain. Germline CDR1 reads SQVTM; CDR2 reads ANQGSEA. V was clipped by 5 bases and J by 6 bases, with 12 bases between them. This CDR3 contains 12 residues. CDR3 loop: CSVSARSDTQYF. DNA for the CDR3: TGCAGCGTTAGCGCCCGGTCGGATACGCAGTATTTT.

This clone came up once. The gene calls are TRBV5-4 and TRBJ2-1, with D uncertain. Germline CDR1 is SGHNT and CDR2 is YYREEE (reference sequence). The CDR3 loop spans 14 amino acids. The V end was cut by 3 bases, the J end by 7 bases, with 14 bases between. The CDR3 coding sequence is TGTGCCAGCAGCTCCCCCCGGTCCAATAATGAGCAGTTCTTC. It specifies CASSSPRSNNEQFF.

The J gene is TRBJ2-7, the V gene TRBV4-3; 14 bases agree with TRBD2. The germline V gene encodes CDR1 LGHNA and CDR2 YSLEER. The trim removed 0 bases at V and 4 bases at J, leaving 2 bases unmatched. The CDR3 runs to 16 residues. CDR3 DNA: TGCGCCAGCAGCCAAGAGGGGACTAGCGGGAGTTACGAGCAGTACTTC. This codes for CASSQEGTSGSYEQYF.

V and J are TRBV18 and TRBJ1-5; no clear D. Germline-derived CDR1 and CDR2 are KGHSH and LQKENI. V lost 1 base and J lost 6, with 13 bases in between. The CDR3 contains 15 residues. CDR3 coding DNA: TGTGCCAGCTCACCACGTGGAACCCTTAGTCAGCCCCAGCATTTT. Translation gives CASSPRGTLSQPQHF.

CDR3 amino acids: CASQGRNQPQHF. The CDR3 DNA sequence: TGTGCCAGTCAGGGGAGAAATCAGCCCCAGCATTTT. This chain uses TRBV19 with TRBJ1-5, with a weak D call TRBD1 (6 bases). With 8 bases removed from V and 4 bases from J, the gap between germline ends came to 9 bases. The length of the CDR3 is 12 residues. Germline V gene sequence: CDR1 LNHDA, CDR2 SQIVND (reference sequence). The full variable domain, its missing parts supplied by reference TRBV19 and TRBJ1-5, is DGGITQSPKYLFRKEGQNVTLSCEQNLNHDAMYWYRQDPGQGLRLIYYSQIVNDFQKGDIAEGYSVSREKKESFPLTVTSAQKNPTAFYLCASQGRNQPQHFGDGTRLSIL.

V is TRBV5-1 and J is TRBJ1-1; D is uncertain. Trimming shortened V by 4 bases and J by 10 bases, and 20 bases separated the two germline ends. This CDR3 is 14 amino acids long. Germline lookup yields CDR1 SGHRS and CDR2 YFSETQ. CDR3 nucleotides: TGCGCCAGCAGCCCCACCCCCGAGGAGGATCGAGCTTTCTTT. It encodes CASSPTPEEDRAFF.

This rearrangement joins TRBV28 to TRBJ2-4; 7 bases match TRBD2. The CDR3 extends over 15 amino acids. Germline V CDR1 and CDR2: MDHEN, SYDVKM. J lost 7 bases, V lost 8 bases, and 14 bases had no gene match. The CDR3 DNA sequence: TGTGCCAGCCAAGGTTTTCGCAGGGAGGGGAACATTCAGTACTTC. Translation: CASQGFRREGNIQYF.

V and J are TRBV15 and TRBJ2-7; D might be TRBD2 (6 bases). Trimming took 5 bases from V and 2 from J, leaving 16 bases between them. This CDR3 region has 15 residues. In germline, CDR1 is LNHNV, CDR2 YYDKDF (reference sequence). This chain's CDR3 is CATSWRGGITYEQYF. In DNA, the CDR3 is TGTGCCACCAGCTGGAGGGGAGGAATAACCTACGAGCAGTACTTC.

The chain uses TRBV5-1 and TRBJ1-1, with D possibly being TRBD1 (6 bases). The length of the CDR3 is 14 residues. The ends were cut back, 1 base at V and 5 bases at J, with 12 bases in the middle. Germline assignment: CDR1 SGHRS and CDR2 YFSETQ. The CDR3 reads CASSLRGQGTEAFF. CDR3 DNA: TGCGCCAGCAGCTTGCGGGGCCAGGGGACTGAAGCTTTCTTT.

This clone was seen a single time. The rearrangement joins TRBV5-1 to TRBJ2-2, with 9 bases identical to TRBD1. The CDR3 has 19 amino acids. Germline V gene lookup returns CDR1 SGHRS and CDR2 YFSETQ. With 0 bases clipped from V and 2 bases from J, the junction kept 11 bases outside the gene matches. The CDR3 loop is CASSLGTFGTGHNTGELFF. The CDR3, as DNA: TGCGCCAGCAGCTTGGGTACTTTCGGGACAGGGCACAACACCGGGGAGCTGTTTTTT.

The CDR3 coding sequence is TGTGCCTGGAGTGTGGCCAGGGGGGACACAGATACGCAGTATTTT. It specifies CAWSVARGDTDTQYF. The rearrangement uses TRBV30 and TRBJ2-3, with D perhaps TRBD1 (7 bases). This CDR3 has 15 residues. Trimming removed 0 bases at V and 2 bases at J, with 12 bases between. Germline values: CDR1 GTSNPN, CDR2 SVGIG (reference sequence).

V is TRBV4-3 and J is TRBJ2-1; the D gene is possibly TRBD2 (7 bases). CDR1 is LGHNA and CDR2 is YSLEER in the germline V gene. The V gene lost 4 bases and the J gene lost 4 bases, with 17 bases spanning the gap. This CDR3 is built from 16 residues. The CDR3 DNA is TGCGCCAGCAGCCTGGGGGGGGCTAGCAGGTACAATGAGCAGTTCTTC. Protein product: CASSLGGASRYNEQFF.

The chain has TRBV5-1 and TRBJ2-7; D is perhaps TRBD2 (5 bases). Germline CDR1 is SGHRS and CDR2 is YFSETQ. The CDR3 has 13 residues. V lost 4 bases to trimming and J lost 1 base, with 9 bases between them. The CDR3 here is CASSPRVSYEQYF. CDR3 in DNA: TGCGCCAGCAGCCCGCGGGTTTCCTACGAGCAGTACTTC.

The chain links TRBV6-5 to TRBJ2-1; no firm D call. Trimming removed 6 bases at V and 10 bases at J, with 10 bases between. The length of the CDR3 is 11 residues. Germline CDR1 and CDR2: MNHEY and SVGAGI. The CDR3 region is CASRFLSEQFF. The CDR3 DNA reads TGTGCCAGCAGATTCCTTTCAGAGCAGTTCTTC.

A single count supports this clone. CDR3 in DNA: TGTGCTTGGGGCCCTATCACAGATACGCAGTATTTT. It is translated as CAWGPITDTQYF. V usage is TRBV30 and J usage is TRBJ2-3; maybe TRBD1 (5 bases). Per germline, CDR1 GTSNPN and CDR2 SVGIG (reference sequence). CDR3 length equals 12 residues.

The chain uses TRBV5-1 and TRBJ2-7, with a tentative D call TRBD2 (5 bases). CDR3 size: 15 residues. Per the germline V gene, CDR1 is SGHRS and CDR2 is YFSETQ. V dropped 4 bases and J dropped 6 bases, with 20 bases sitting between them. CDR3 loop: CASSQLGSGNGEQYF. The CDR3, as DNA: TGCGCCAGCAGCCAGCTAGGATCGGGGAATGGCGAGCAGTACTTC.

The rearrangement joins TRBV7-9 to TRBJ1-4; no clear D gene. CDR1 is SEHNR, CDR2 FQNEAQ, per germline (reference sequence). This CDR3 has 14 residues. The germline V and J ends were trimmed by 6 bases and 0 bases, with 8 bases remaining between them. Here the CDR3 DNA reads TGTGCCAGCAGTCAAATCTCAACTAATGAAAAACTGTTTTTT. As protein: CASSQISTNEKLFF. The entire variable domain, with the rest obtained from reference TRBV7-9 and TRBJ1-4, is as follows: DTGVSQNPRHKITKRGQNVTFRCDPISEHNRLYWYRQTLGQGPEFLTYFQNEAQLEKSRLLSDRFSAERPKGSFSTLEIQRTEQGDSAMYLCASSQISTNEKLFFGSGTQLSVL.

The chain carries TRBV11-2 and TRBJ2-7; D perhaps matches TRBD2 (5 bases). The length of the CDR3 is 15 residues. V lost 5 bases and J 2 bases, leaving 16 bases between the germline ends. The germline CDR1 and CDR2 sequences are SGHAT and FQNNGV. CDR3 coding DNA: TGTGCCAGCAGCCGTCCGATTTTCGGGGCCTACGAGCAGTACTTC. This gives the protein CASSRPIFGAYEQYF.

The chain couples TRBV5-1 to TRBJ2-5, with TRBD2 matching 9 bases. The CDR3 is made up of 14 amino acids. Germline V gives CDR1 SGHRS, CDR2 YFSETQ. Germline trimming cut 2 bases from V and 5 bases from J; bases unmatched to any gene: 4. Here the CDR3 DNA reads TGCGCCAGCAGCTTCCTAGCGGGACGGGAGACCCAGTACTTC. Amino acid sequence: CASSFLAGRETQYF.

The chain carries TRBV7-3 and TRBJ1-1; tentative D call: TRBD1 (5 bases). Per germline, CDR1 SGHTA and CDR2 FQGTGA. The CDR3 length is 16 residues. Trimming removed 7 bases from V and 5 bases from J, with 23 bases in between. In DNA form, the CDR3 reads TGTGCCAGCACCTCGGTCCCATTAGGGGCAGGGACTGAAGCTTTCTTT. Translated, it gives CASTSVPLGAGTEAFF.

The rearrangement joins TRBV7-6 to TRBJ2-1; tentatively, D is TRBD2 (5 bases). Germline V gene data show CDR1 as SGHVS and CDR2 as FNYEAQ. V lost 4 bases and J 10 bases, leaving 11 bases between the germline ends. The CDR3 sequence is 12 residues long. The CDR3 nucleotides are TGTGCCAGCAGCTCCCGCCGGGAAGAGCAGTTCTTC. Its protein product is CASSSRREEQFF.

The J gene is TRBJ2-1, the V gene TRBV5-4; 8 bases match TRBD2. This CDR3 region has 14 residues. Germline CDR1 is SGHNT and CDR2 is YYREEE (reference sequence). V lost 0 bases and J lost 6; bases outside the gene matches: 2. The CDR3 region is CASSLGTSLNEQFF. CDR3 DNA sequence: TGTGCCAGCAGCTTGGGGACTAGCCTCAATGAGCAGTTCTTC.

V and J are TRBV28 and TRBJ1-4, with 7 bases identical to TRBD1. J gave up 8 bases and V 6 bases, and 9 bases lay outside the gene matches. Germline CDR1 is MDHEN and CDR2 is SYDVKM. The CDR3 consists of 14 residues. Here the CDR3 DNA reads TGTGCCAGCAGAAATACCGGGACAGCCGAAAAACTGTTTTTT. Translating it yields CASRNTGTAEKLFF.